The 11 T cell receptor beta chains below were found in one sample sequenced in a study of control samples from healthy donors and cancer patients. The data were produced by immunoSEQ multiplex PCR, yet TCRdb's version contains in-frame clones alone and is incomplete. There are roughly 45,000 clones in the sample; about 92% occur only once, and 0.7% to 0.85% lies in the top ten. Sequences were obtained from PBMCs. Receptor source: a man aged 25 to 45 with colorectal cancer.

The V call is TRBV19, the J call TRBJ2-2; D may be TRBD2 (6 bases). V was trimmed by 5 bases and J by 3 bases, leaving 10 bases between them. The germline gives CDR1 LNHDA, CDR2 SQIVND (reference sequence). The CDR3 is made up of 14 amino acids. For the CDR3, the DNA is TGTGCCAGTAGTCCCTCGGGGGACACCGGGGAGCTGTTTTTT. The encoded protein is CASSPSGDTGELFF.

CDR3: CASSYSLGGNQPQHF. In DNA, the CDR3 is TGTGCCAGCAGTTACTCGCTAGGGGGCAATCAGCCCCAGCATTTT. V usage is TRBV6-2 or TRBV6-3 and J usage is TRBJ1-5; TRBD1 might be the D (5 bases). V was trimmed by 0 bases and J by 2 bases, leaving 8 bases between them. CDR1 MNHEY and CDR2 SVGEGT come from the germline V gene. CDR3 length equals 15 residues.

This chain connects TRBV14 to TRBJ2-7; tentatively, D is TRBD2 (5 bases). Trimming took 4 bases from V and 2 from J, leaving 12 bases between them. This CDR3 region has 14 residues. In germline, CDR1 is SGHDN, CDR2 FVKESK. This chain's CDR3 is CASSLVSDAYEQYF. In DNA, the CDR3 is TGTGCCAGCAGCCTGGTTAGCGACGCCTACGAGCAGTACTTC.

This clone was found a few times. This rearrangement joins TRBV3-1 (or the pseudogene TRBV3-2) to TRBJ1-2; a weak D match, TRBD1 (6 bases). Trimming took 5 bases from V and 8 from J, leaving 18 bases between them. The CDR3 totals 14 residues. CDR1 and CDR2 from the germline V gene are LGHDT and YNNKEL (reference sequence). DNA of the CDR3: TGTGCCAGCAGCACTCGGACAGACTCGAACGGCTACACCTTC. It specifies CASSTRTDSNGYTF.

A note on this clone: One end of the junction is discordant with germline, which a read error may explain. J is TRBJ1-1 and V is TRBV6-5, with unresolved D. The CDR3 runs 16 residues. From germline, CDR1 is MNHEY and CDR2 SVGAGI. The DNA for the CDR3 is TGTGCCGGCAGTTACGGGTTTGCGGGGTCGGACACTGAAGCTTTCTTT. This sequence encodes CAGSYGFAGSDTEAFF.

V gene TRBV7-8 combines with J gene TRBJ2-7; TRBD1 matches 8 bases. V lost 4 bases to trimming and J lost 5 bases; unmatched junction nucleotides: 7. The CDR3 has 14 amino acids. The germline CDR1 and CDR2 sequences are SGHVS and FQNEAQ. The CDR3 DNA is TGTGCCAGCAGCTCCCGACAGGGGTTCGACGAGCAGTACGTC. As protein: CASSSRQGFDEQYV.

The V gene is TRBV5-4, the J gene TRBJ2-7, with 9 bases identical to TRBD1. The CDR3 consists of 13 residues. V shed 4 bases and J 5 bases; nucleotides not matched to a gene: 4. Germline V lookup: CDR1 SGHNT, CDR2 YYREEE (reference sequence). This CDR3 reads CASSPTGGNEQYV. The CDR3 DNA is TGTGCCAGCAGCCCGACAGGGGGGAACGAGCAGTACGTC.

V usage is TRBV7-2 and J usage is TRBJ1-6, with a possible D match to TRBD1 (5 bases). This CDR3 comprises 14 residues. The germline CDR1 and CDR2 sequences are SGHTA and FQGNSA. V was trimmed by 5 bases and J by 4 bases, leaving 9 bases between them. CDR3 sequence (DNA): TGTGCCAGCAGCGGGCGACAGTATAATTCACCCCTCCACTTT. Translated: CASSGRQYNSPLHF.

The chain combines TRBV7-2 with TRBJ2-1, with a weak D call TRBD2 (6 bases). Trimming shortened V by 1 base and J by 8 bases, and 15 bases separated the two germline ends. This CDR3 region has 15 residues. From germline, CDR1 is SGHTA and CDR2 FQGNSA. The CDR3 region is CASSLGATTGDEQFF. The CDR3 DNA reads TGTGCCAGCAGCTTAGGGGCCACGACGGGAGATGAGCAGTTCTTC.

Only one count was recorded for this clone. This chain links TRBV4-1 with TRBJ2-2; 11 bases are shared with TRBD2. Germline CDR1 MGHRA, CDR2 YSYEKL. The length of the CDR3 is 17 residues. After removal of 0 bases from V and 1 base from J, the junction contained 1 base not matched to a gene. The CDR3 DNA follows: TGCGCCAGCAGCCAAGAGACTAGCGGGGAGAACACCGGGGAGCTGTTTTTT. This encodes CASSQETSGENTGELFF.

The CDR3 bases are TGTGCCATCAGTGAGTCTTTGGGGCCCCAGCATTTT. Translated, it gives CAISESLGPQHF. J is TRBJ1-5 and V is TRBV10-3; D is unresolved. Germline loops: CDR1 ENHRY, CDR2 SYGVKD. This CDR3 is 12 amino acids long. The V and J ends lost 0 bases and 9 bases respectively, with 6 bases between them.